This T cell receptor (beta chain) is from a study of post-analysis software for immune sequencing data. Study context: Relapsing-remitting, secondary progressive and progressive-relapsing multiple sclerosis were all included among the disease courses.

A note on this clonotype: Its target is unknown.

V lost 2 bases to trimming and J lost 5 bases, with 12 bases between them. Germline CDR1 and CDR2: MNHEY and SVGEGT. This CDR3 contains 14 residues. Unique molecular identifiers were built into the TCR beta cDNA libraries. Hundreds of thousands of cDNA molecules were obtained from approximately 0.91 to 9.4 million T cells. In TCRdb, the PCR reads were re-called with MiXCR into one record per CDR3 protein. The data show approximately 730,000 distinct CDR3 sequences, roughly 30% seen once. Points from the study as a whole: Patients showed TRBV5-6, TRBV5-1 and TRBV20-1 among 4 or 5 TRBV segments more frequent than in controls. By F measure, samples from a shared preparation batch strongly co-clustered. For normalized Chao1 diversity, multiple sclerosis patients scored significantly lower than controls did.

This rearrangement joins TRBV6-2 or TRBV6-3 to TRBJ2-5; the D gene could be TRBD1 or TRBD2 (5 bases each). Sequencing was done on a sample of blood. The TCR originated in a girl between 5 and 17 years old with multiple sclerosis. The CDR3 loop reads CASSYRAGAETQYF. CDR3 DNA: TGTGCCAGCAGTTACCGGGCCGGGGCCGAGACCCAGTACTTC.